The 8 T cell receptor beta chains below all came from one sample that was sequenced in a study of T cell responses to AZD1222 COVID-19 vaccine. The protocol was immunoSEQ multiplex PCR, while the TCRdb copy is restricted to in-frame clones and leaves out a portion. The sample has about 210,000 clones; about 95% are singletons. Sequencing used peripheral blood, obtained 28 days after the second dose of the MenACWY control vaccine. The receptor set was obtained from an adult who received the MenACWY meningococcal vaccine as a control.

This sequence joins TRBV5-1 and TRBJ2-7, with 7 nucleotides matching TRBD2. The germline CDR1 and CDR2 sequences are SGHRS and YFSETQ. V shed 4 bases, J shed 6 bases, and the junction held 10 bases outside the gene matches. The CDR3 length is 14 residues. The CDR3 protein is CASSPGGQGSEQYF. The CDR3 nucleotides read TGCGCCAGCAGCCCGGGAGGCCAAGGGAGCGAGCAGTACTTC.

The rearrangement joins TRBV27 to TRBJ2-1; the D gene is possibly TRBD2 (6 bases). Per the germline V gene, CDR1 is MNHEY and CDR2 is SMNVEV (reference sequence). The CDR3 is made up of 13 amino acids. Trimming removed 2 bases at V and 8 bases at J, with 10 bases between. The CDR3 loop reads CASSLNRRDEQFF. CDR3 bases: TGTGCCAGCAGTTTAAACAGGAGGGATGAGCAGTTCTTC.

The rearrangement joins TRBV11-2 to TRBJ2-7; D may be TRBD1 or TRBD2 (5 bases each). Germline CDR1 reads SGHAT; CDR2 reads FQNNGV. The CDR3 is 14 residues long. Trimming removed 6 bases at V and 2 bases at J, with 14 bases between. The CDR3, as DNA: TGTGCCAGCAGTCATCCGGGACCCACCTACGAGCAGTACTTC. Residues: CASSHPGPTYEQYF.

This rearrangement joins TRBV12-3 or TRBV12-4 to TRBJ2-1; D is ambiguous. The CDR3 consists of 13 residues. The ends were cut back, 0 bases at V and 12 bases at J, with 12 bases in the middle. This chain's CDR3 is CASSLALGMRQFF. The DNA for the CDR3 is TGTGCCAGCAGTTTAGCTCTGGGGATGCGGCAGTTCTTC.

The V and J genes are TRBV4-1 and TRBJ2-7, with 10 nucleotides matching TRBD1. The CDR3 consists of 16 residues. The germline gives CDR1 MGHRA, CDR2 YSYEKL. V shed 3 bases, J shed 2 bases, and the junction held 7 bases outside the gene matches. The CDR3 here is CASSQEDRGGPYEQYF. The CDR3 nucleotides read TGCGCCAGCAGCCAGGAGGACAGGGGGGGGCCCTACGAGCAGTACTTC.

The chain employs TRBV29-1 and TRBJ1-1, with a tentative D call TRBD1 (5 bases). The CDR3 length is 13 residues. Germline CDR1 SQVTM, CDR2 ANQGSEA. Between the trimmed V and J ends, which lost 3 bases and 4 bases, there was a span of 12 bases. CDR3 sequence (DNA): TGCAGCGTTGACAGGGTTTTAGTCACTGAAGCTTTCTTT. It yields the protein CSVDRVLVTEAFF.

The chain recombines TRBV5-8 with TRBJ2-6; D is perhaps TRBD1 (5 bases). Germline V gene lookup returns CDR1 SGHTS and CDR2 YDEGEE. This CDR3 has 17 residues. Trimming cost V 1 base and J 0 bases, with 11 bases left between them. The CDR3 here is CASSLTGRLSGANVLTF. CDR3 coding DNA: TGTGCCAGCAGCTTGACAGGACGTCTCTCTGGGGCCAACGTCCTGACTTTC.

The rearrangement links TRBV9 to TRBJ1-2; the match to TRBD1 covers 7 bases. The germline V gene has CDR1 SGDLS and CDR2 YYNGEE. The CDR3 sequence is 15 residues long. V lost 0 bases to trimming and J lost 3 bases; unmatched junction nucleotides: 5. CDR3 in amino acids: CASSVGDSSYYGYTF. CDR3 in DNA: TGTGCCAGCAGCGTAGGGGACAGTTCTTACTATGGCTACACCTTC.